This T cell receptor beta chain is from a study of T cell responses to AZD1222 COVID-19 vaccine. Study context: Investigators merged groups given second doses at roughly 4 or roughly 12 weeks. The study, taken as a whole, reports: Repertoire sampling was restricted to post-peak T cell response timepoints. Targeting of unmutated variant regions was reportedly seen in nearly half of spike-specific TCRs. With two AZD1222 doses given, Spike-specific TCR breadth and depth both rose.

A word on this clone: Its antigen is still unknown.

The CDR3 has 16 amino acids. CDR1 is GTSNPN and CDR2 is SVGIG in the germline V gene (reference sequence). Deletions cut 2 bases from V and 3 bases from J, with 16 bases between. Profiling relied on immunoSEQ multiplex PCR, and the TCRdb table lists in-frame clones only, not all of them. The table has 80,000 to 90,000 clones, about 88% seen once. The chain has TRBV30 and TRBJ2-2; tentative D call: TRBD2 (6 bases). The TCR originated in an adult in good health. This sample comprised peripheral blood, obtained on day 0 of AZD1222 vaccination. This chain's CDR3 is CAWSPNRDSYTGELFF. CDR3 DNA: TGTGCCTGGAGTCCAAACCGGGACTCATACACCGGGGAGCTGTTTTTT.